Sequencing of this T cell receptor (beta chain) was carried out in a study of shared clonotypes between healthy human individuals. Concerning this clone itself: As yet, its antigen is unknown.

Study-wide points: Naive subsets generally had larger estimated richness than memory subsets. Having only a few donors restricted how much genetic and exposure-history diversity was captured.

The CDR3 runs to 15 residues. The ends were cut back, 1 base at V and 4 bases at J, with 15 bases in the middle. In germline, CDR1 is SGDLS, CDR2 YYNGEE. Only CD45RO-negative cells positively selected for CCR7 counted as naive CD8 cells, so terminally differentiated effector memory CD45RA+ cells were excluded. Repertoires were generated with immunoSEQ multiplex PCR, while TCRdb's copy carries only in-frame clones and drops some. Among more than 2 million clones, 93% were seen once, and the ten largest hold around 1.7%. The source of this sequence is a man younger than 35 in good health. Some clones in this sample may be carry-over from other donors' samples. This chain connects TRBV9 to TRBJ2-7; D might be TRBD1 or TRBD2, each matching 6 bases. The sequenced sample consisted of naive CD8+ T cells from PBMCs. This CDR3 is CASSVLSGAQYEQYF. DNA of the CDR3: TGTGCCAGCAGCGTACTCTCGGGGGCCCAATACGAGCAGTACTTC.